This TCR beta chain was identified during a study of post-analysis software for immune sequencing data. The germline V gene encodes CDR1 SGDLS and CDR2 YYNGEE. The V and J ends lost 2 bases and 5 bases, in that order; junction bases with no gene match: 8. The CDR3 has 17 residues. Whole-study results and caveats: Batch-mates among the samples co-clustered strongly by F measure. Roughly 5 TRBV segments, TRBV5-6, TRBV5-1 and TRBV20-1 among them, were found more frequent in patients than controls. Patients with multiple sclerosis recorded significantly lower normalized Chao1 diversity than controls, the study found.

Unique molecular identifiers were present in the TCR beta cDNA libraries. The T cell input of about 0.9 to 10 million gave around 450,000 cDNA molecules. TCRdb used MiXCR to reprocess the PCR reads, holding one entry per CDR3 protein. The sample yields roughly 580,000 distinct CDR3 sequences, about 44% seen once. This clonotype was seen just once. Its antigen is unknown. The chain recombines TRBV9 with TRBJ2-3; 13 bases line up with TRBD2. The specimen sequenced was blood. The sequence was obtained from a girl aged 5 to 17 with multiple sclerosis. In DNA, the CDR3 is TGTGCCAGCAGCGTGCCCCGGACTAGCGGGGGCCAAGATACGCAGTATTTT. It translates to CASSVPRTSGGQDTQYF.